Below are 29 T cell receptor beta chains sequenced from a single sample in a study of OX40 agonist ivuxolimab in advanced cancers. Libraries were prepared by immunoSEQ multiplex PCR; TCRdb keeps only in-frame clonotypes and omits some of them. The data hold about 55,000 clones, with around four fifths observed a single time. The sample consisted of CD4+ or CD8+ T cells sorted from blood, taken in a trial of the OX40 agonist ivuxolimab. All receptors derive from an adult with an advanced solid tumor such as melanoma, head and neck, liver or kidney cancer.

The CDR3: CASSPDAINRNSPLHF. The DNA for the CDR3 is TGCGCCAGCAGCCCGGACGCAATTAACCGAAATTCACCCCTCCACTTT. The rearrangement links TRBV4-1 to TRBJ1-6, with D hard to call. This CDR3 contains 16 residues. CDR1 MGHRA and CDR2 YSYEKL come from the germline V gene. The V end lost 4 bases, the J end lost 7 bases, and 17 bases lay between the germline ends.

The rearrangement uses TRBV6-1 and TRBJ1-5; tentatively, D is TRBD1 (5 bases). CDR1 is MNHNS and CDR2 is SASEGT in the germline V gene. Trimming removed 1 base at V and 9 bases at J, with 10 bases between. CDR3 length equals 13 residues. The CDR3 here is CASSEGQWRPQHF. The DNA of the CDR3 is TGTGCCAGCAGTGAAGGACAGTGGAGGCCCCAGCATTTT.

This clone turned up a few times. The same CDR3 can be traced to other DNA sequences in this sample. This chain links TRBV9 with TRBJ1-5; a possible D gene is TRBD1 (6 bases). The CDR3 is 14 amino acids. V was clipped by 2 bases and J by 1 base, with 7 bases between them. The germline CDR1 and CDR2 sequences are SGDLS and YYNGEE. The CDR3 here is CASSVGQSNQPQHF. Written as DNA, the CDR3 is TGTGCCAGCAGCGTGGGACAAAGCAATCAGCCCCAGCATTTT. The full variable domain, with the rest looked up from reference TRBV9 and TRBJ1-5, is DSGVTQTPKHLITATGQRVTLRCSPRSGDLSVYWYQQSLDQGLQFLIQYYNGEERAKGNILERFSAQQFPDLHSELNLSSLELGDSALYFCASSVGQSNQPQHFGDGTRLSIL.

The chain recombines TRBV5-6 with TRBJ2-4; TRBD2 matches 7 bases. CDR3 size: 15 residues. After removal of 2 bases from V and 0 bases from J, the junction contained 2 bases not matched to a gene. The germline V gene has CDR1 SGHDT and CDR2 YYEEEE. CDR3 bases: TGTGCCAGCAGCTTCCGGGGGGTAGCCAAAAACATTCAGTACTTC. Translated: CASSFRGVAKNIQYF. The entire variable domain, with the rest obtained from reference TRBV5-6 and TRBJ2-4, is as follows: DAGVTQSPTHLIKTRGQQVTLRCSPKSGHDTVSWYQQALGQGPQFIFQYYEEEERQRGNFPDRFSGHQFPNYSSELNVNALLLGDSALYLCASSFRGVAKNIQYFGAGTRLSVL.

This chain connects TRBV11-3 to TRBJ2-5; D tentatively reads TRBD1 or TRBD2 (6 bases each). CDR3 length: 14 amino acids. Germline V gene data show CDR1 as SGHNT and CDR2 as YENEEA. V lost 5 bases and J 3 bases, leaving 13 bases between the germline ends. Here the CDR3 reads CASSAGDWEETQYF. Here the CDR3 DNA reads TGTGCCAGCAGCGCAGGGGACTGGGAAGAGACCCAGTACTTC.

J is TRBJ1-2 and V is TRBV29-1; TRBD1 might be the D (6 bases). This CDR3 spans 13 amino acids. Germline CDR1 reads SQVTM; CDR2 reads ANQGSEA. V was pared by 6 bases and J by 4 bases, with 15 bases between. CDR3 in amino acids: CSVASTGFYGYTF. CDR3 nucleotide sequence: TGCAGCGTCGCTAGCACAGGGTTCTATGGCTACACCTTC.

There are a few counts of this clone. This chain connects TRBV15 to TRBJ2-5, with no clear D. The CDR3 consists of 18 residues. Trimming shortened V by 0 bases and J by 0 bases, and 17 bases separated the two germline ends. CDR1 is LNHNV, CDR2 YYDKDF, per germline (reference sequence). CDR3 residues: CATSRDLADLLYQETQYF. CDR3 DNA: TGTGCCACCAGCAGAGATCTGGCGGACCTTTTGTACCAAGAGACCCAGTACTTC.

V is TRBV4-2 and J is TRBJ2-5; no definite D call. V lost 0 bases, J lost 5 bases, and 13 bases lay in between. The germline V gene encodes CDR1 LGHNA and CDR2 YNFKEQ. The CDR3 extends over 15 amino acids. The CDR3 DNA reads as TGTGCCAGCAGCCAAGATCGGCAAGCGATTGAGACCCAGTACTTC. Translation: CASSQDRQAIETQYF.

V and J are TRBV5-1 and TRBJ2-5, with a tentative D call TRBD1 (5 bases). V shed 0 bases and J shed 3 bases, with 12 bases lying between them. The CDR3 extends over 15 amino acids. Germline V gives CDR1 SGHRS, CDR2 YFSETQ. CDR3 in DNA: TGCGCCAGCAGCTTGGTGGCAGGGCTGGAAGAGACCCAGTACTTC. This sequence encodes CASSLVAGLEETQYF.

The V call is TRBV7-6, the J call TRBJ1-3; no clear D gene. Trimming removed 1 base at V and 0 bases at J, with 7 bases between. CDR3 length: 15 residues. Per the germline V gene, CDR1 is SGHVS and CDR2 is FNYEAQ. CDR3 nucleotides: TGTGCCAGCAGCTTAGAGGGCAACTCTGGAAACACCATATATTTT. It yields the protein CASSLEGNSGNTIYF.

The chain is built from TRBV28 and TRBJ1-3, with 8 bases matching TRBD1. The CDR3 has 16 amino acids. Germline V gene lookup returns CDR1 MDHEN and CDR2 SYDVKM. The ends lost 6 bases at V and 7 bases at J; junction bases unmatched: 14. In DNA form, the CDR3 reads TGTGCCAGCAGATCCGCCGGGACAGGACCCGGGAACACCATATATTTT. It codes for CASRSAGTGPGNTIYF. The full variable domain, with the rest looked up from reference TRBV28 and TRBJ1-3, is DVKVTQSSRYLVKRTGEKVFLECVQDMDHENMFWYRQDPGLGLRLIYFSYDVKMKEKGDIPEGYSVSREKKERFSLILESASTNQTSMYLCASRSAGTGPGNTIYFGEGSWLTVV.

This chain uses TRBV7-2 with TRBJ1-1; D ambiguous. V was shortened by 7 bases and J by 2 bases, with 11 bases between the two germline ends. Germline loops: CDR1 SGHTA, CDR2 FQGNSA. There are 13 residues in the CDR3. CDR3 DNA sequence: TGTGCCAGCAAAATGAGGATCAACACTGAAGCTTTCTTT. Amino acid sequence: CASKMRINTEAFF.

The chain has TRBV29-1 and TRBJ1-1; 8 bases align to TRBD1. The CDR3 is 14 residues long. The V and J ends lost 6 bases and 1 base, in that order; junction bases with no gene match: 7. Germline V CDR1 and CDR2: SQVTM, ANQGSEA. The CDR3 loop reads CSVVHRGGNTEAFF. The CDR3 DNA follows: TGCAGCGTCGTCCACAGGGGGGGGAACACTGAAGCTTTCTTT. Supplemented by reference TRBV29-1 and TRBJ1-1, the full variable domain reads SAVISQKPSRDICQRGTSLTIQCQVDSQVTMMFWYRQQPGQSLTLIATANQGSEATYESGFVIDKFPISRPNLTFSTLTVSNMSPEDSSIYLCSVVHRGGNTEAFFGQGTRLTVV.

Written as DNA, the CDR3 is TGTGCCAGCAGCTTAACGACAGGCAACAATCAGCCCCAGCATTTT. Translated: CASSLTTGNNQPQHF. The genes are TRBV11-2 and TRBJ1-5; D is perhaps TRBD1 (6 bases). V was cut by 2 bases and J by 3 bases, with 11 bases left in between. The germline V gene encodes CDR1 SGHAT and CDR2 FQNNGV. This CDR3 spans 15 amino acids.

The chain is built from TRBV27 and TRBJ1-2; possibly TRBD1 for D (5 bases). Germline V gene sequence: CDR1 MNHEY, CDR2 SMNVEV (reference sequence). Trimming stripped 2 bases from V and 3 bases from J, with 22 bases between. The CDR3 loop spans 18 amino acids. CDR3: CASSLEPLESGTDYGYTF. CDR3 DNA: TGTGCCAGCAGTTTAGAACCCTTGGAGTCCGGGACGGACTATGGCTACACCTTC.

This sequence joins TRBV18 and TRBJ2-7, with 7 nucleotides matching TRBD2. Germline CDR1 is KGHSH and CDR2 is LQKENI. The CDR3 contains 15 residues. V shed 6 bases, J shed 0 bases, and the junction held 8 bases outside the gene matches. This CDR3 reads CASSPNGGNSYEQYF. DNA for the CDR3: TGTGCCAGCTCCCCCAACGGGGGGAACTCCTACGAGCAGTACTTC.

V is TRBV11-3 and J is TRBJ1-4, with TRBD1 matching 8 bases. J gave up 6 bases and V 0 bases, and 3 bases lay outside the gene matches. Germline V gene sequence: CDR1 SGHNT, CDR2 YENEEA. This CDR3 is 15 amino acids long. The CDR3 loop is CASSLDGQGHEKLFF. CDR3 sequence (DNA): TGTGCCAGCAGCTTAGACGGACAGGGACATGAAAAACTGTTTTTT.

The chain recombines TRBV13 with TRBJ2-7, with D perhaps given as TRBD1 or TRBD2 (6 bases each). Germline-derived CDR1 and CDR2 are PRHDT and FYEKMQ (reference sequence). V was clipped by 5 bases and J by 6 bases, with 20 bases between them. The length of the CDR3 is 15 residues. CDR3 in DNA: TGTGCCAGCAGCCTGGGGAGGACAGAGGTGCGCGAGCAGTACTTC. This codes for CASSLGRTEVREQYF.

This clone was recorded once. This CDR3 reads CASSRNEKLFF. CDR3 sequence (DNA): TGTGCCAGCAGTCGGAACGAAAAACTGTTTTTT. The chain links TRBV11-3 to TRBJ1-4; D is uncertain. CDR3 size: 11 residues. Germline V gene lookup returns CDR1 SGHNT and CDR2 YENEEA. V lost 6 bases and J 8 bases, leaving 7 bases between the germline ends.

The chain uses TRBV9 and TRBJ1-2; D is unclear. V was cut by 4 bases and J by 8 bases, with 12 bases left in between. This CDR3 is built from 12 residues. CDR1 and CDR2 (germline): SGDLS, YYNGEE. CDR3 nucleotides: TGTGCCAGCAGCACCCGGGCTGAGGGCTACACCTTC. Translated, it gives CASSTRAEGYTF.

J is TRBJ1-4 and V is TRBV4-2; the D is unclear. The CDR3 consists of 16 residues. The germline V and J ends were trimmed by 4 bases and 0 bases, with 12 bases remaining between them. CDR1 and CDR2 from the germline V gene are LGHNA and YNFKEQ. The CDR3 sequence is CASSPRDTATNEKLFF. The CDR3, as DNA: TGTGCCAGCAGCCCCCGAGACACAGCAACTAATGAAAAACTGTTTTTT.

The CDR3 reads CAWSPSFRGNTIYF. The CDR3 bases are TGTGCCTGGAGTCCTTCTTTTCGGGGAAACACCATATATTTT. The chain recombines TRBV30 with TRBJ1-3; no firm D call. The V end lost 2 bases, the J end lost 4 bases, and 12 bases lay between the germline ends. Germline V gives CDR1 GTSNPN, CDR2 SVGIG (reference sequence). The CDR3 extends over 14 amino acids.

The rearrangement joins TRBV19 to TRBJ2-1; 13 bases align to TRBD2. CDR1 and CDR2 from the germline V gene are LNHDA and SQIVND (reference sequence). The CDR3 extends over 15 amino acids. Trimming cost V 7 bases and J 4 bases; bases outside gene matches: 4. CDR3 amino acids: CASTLLAGGYNEQFF. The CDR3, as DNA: TGTGCCAGTACCCTACTAGCGGGGGGGTACAATGAGCAGTTCTTC.

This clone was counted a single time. Written as DNA, the CDR3 is TGTGCCAGCTCACCAGGGAGAATTAGGTCCTACGAGCAGTACTTC. It codes for CASSPGRIRSYEQYF. The chain joins TRBV18 to TRBJ2-7, with D possibly TRBD2 on 5 matching bases. Deletions cut 2 bases from V and 1 base from J, with 12 bases between. The CDR3 extends over 15 amino acids. CDR1 and CDR2 (germline): KGHSH, LQKENI.

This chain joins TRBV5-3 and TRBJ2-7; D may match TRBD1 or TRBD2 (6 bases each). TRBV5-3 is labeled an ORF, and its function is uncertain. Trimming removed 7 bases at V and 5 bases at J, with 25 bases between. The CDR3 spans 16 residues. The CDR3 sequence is CARAKLGGGSLDEQYF. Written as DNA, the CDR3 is TGTGCCAGAGCGAAATTAGGGGGAGGATCCCTCGACGAGCAGTACTTC.

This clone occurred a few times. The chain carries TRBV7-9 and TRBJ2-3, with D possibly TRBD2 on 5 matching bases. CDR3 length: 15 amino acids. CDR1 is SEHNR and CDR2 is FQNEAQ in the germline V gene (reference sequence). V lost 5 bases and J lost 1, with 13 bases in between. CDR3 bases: TGTGCCAGCAGCACTGCCAGGACTGGCACAGATACGCAGTATTTT. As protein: CASSTARTGTDTQYF.

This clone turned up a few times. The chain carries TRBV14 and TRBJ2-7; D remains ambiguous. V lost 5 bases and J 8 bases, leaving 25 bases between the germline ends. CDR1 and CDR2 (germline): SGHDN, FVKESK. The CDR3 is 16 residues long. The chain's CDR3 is CASSRAGRTGFSKQYF. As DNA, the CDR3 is TGTGCCAGCAGCAGAGCCGGGCGAACCGGTTTCTCGAAGCAGTACTTC. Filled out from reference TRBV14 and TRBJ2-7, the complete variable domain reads EAGVTQFPSHSVIEKGQTVTLRCDPISGHDNLYWYRRVMGKEIKFLLHFVKESKQDESGMPNNRFLAERTGGTYSTLKVQPAELEDSGVYFCASSRAGRTGFSKQYFGPGTRLTVT.

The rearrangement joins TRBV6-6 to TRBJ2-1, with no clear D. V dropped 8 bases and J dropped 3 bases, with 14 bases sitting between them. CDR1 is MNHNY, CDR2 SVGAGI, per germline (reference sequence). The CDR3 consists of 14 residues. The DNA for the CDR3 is TGTGCCAGCTCAACACCTCCAGACTACAATGAGCAGTTCTTC. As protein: CASSTPPDYNEQFF.

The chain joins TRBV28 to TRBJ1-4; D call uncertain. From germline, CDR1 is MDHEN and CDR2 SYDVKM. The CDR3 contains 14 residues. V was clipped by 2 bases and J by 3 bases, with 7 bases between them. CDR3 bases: TGTGCCAGCAGTTTAGGCACCCCTAATGAAAAACTGTTTTTT. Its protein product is CASSLGTPNEKLFF.